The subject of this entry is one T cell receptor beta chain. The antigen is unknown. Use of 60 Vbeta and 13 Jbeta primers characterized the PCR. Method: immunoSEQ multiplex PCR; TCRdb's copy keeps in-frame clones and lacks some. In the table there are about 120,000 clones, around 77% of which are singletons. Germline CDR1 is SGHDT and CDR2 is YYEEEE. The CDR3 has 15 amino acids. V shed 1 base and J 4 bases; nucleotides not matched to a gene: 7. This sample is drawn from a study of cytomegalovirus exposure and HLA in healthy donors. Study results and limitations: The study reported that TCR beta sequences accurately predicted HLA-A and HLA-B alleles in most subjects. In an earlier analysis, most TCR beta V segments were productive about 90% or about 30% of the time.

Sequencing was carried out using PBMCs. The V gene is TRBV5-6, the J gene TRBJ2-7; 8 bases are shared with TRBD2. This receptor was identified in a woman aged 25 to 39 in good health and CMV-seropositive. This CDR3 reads CASSLTGLAGYEQYF. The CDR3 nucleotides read TGTGCCAGCAGCTTGACAGGGCTAGCGGGTTACGAGCAGTACTTC.